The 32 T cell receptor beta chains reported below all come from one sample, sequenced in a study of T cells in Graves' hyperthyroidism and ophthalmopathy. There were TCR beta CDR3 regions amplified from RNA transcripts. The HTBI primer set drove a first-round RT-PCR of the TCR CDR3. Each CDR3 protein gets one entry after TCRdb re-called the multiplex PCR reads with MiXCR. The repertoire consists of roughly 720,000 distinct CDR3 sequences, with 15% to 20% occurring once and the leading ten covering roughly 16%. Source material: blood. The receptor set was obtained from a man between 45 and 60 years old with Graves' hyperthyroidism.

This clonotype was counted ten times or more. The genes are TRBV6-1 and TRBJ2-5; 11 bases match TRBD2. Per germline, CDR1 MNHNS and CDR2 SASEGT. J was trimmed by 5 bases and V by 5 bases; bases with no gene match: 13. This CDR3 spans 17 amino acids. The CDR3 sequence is CASSYPLAGGSVETQYF. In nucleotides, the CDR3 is TGTGCCAGCAGTTACCCCCTAGCGGGAGGATCGGTGGAGACCCAGTACTTC.

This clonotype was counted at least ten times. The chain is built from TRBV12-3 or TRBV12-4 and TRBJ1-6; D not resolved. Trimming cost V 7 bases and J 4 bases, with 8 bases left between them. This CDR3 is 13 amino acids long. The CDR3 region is CASKDGYNSPLHF. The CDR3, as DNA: TGTGCCAGCAAGGACGGGTATAATTCACCCCTCCACTTT.

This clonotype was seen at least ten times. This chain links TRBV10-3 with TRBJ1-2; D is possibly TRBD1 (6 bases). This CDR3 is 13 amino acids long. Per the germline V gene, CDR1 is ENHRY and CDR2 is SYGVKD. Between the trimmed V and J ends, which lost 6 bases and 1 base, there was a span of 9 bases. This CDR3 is CAISNRDNYGYTF. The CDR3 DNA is TGTGCCATCAGCAACAGGGATAACTATGGCTACACCTTC.

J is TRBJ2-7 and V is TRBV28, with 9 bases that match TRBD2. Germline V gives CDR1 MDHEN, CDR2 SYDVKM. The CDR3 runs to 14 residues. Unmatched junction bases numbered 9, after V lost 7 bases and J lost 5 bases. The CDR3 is CASTGGTSTNEQYF. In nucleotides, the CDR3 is TGTGCCAGCACTGGGGGGACTAGCACAAACGAGCAGTACTTC.

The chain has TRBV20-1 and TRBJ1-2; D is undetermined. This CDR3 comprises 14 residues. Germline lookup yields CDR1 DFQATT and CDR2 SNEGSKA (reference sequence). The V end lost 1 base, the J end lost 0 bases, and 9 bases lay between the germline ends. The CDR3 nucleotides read TGCAGTGCTAGAGGGTCAGAAGCTAACTATGGCTACACCTTC. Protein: CSARGSEANYGYTF.

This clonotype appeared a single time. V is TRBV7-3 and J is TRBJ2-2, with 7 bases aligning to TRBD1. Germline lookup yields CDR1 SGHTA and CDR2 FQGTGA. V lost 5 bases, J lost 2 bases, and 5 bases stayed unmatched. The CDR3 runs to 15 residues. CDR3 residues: CASSARQGNTGELFF. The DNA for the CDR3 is TGTGCCAGCAGCGCCCGACAGGGTAACACCGGGGAGCTGTTTTTT.

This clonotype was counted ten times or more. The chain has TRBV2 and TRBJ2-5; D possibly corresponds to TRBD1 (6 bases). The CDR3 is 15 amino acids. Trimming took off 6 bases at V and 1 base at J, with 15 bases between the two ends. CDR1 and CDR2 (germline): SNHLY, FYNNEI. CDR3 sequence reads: CASRLDSRLQETQYF. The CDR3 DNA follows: TGTGCCAGCAGGCTGGACAGCAGACTCCAAGAGACCCAGTACTTC.

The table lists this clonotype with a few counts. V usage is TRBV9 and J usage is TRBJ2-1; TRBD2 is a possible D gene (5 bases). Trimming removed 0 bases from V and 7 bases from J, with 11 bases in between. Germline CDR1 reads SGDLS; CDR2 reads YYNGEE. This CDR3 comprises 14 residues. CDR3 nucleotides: TGTGCCAGCAGCGTAGGTCTACGGACTAATGAGCAGTTCTTC. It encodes CASSVGLRTNEQFF.

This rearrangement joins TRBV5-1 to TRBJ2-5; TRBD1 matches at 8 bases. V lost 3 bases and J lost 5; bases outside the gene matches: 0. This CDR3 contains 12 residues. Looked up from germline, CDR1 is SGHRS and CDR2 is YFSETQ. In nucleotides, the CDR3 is TGCGCCAGCAGCTGGACAGGGGAGACCCAGTACTTC. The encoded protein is CASSWTGETQYF.

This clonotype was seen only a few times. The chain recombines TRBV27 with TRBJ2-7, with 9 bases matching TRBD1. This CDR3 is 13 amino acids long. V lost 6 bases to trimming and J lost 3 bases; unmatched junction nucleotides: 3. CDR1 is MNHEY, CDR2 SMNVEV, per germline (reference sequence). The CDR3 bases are TGTGCCAGCAGAAACAGGGGGCACTACGAGCAGTACTTC. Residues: CASRNRGHYEQYF.

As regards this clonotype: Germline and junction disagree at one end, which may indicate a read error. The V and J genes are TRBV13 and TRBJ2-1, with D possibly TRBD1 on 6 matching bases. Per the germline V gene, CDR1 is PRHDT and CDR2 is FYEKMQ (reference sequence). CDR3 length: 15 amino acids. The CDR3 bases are TGTGCCAGCAGATTAGTCAGGGGTTCCTACAATGAGCAGCTCTTC. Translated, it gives CASRLVRGSYNEQLF.

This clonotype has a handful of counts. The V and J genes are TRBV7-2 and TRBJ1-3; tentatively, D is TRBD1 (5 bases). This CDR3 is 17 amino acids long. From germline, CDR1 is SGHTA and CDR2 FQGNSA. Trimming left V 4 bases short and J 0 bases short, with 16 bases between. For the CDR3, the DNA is TGTGCCAGCAGCTCAGAAACTTCAGGGATCTCTGGAAACACCATATATTTT. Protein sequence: CASSSETSGISGNTIYF.

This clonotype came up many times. The CDR3 sequence: CASSLTLTGGPQEETQYF. DNA for the CDR3: TGTGCCAGCAGTTTAACTCTGACCGGTGGTCCGCAAGAAGAGACCCAGTACTTC. J is TRBJ2-5 and V is TRBV28, with D hard to call. Germline V gives CDR1 MDHEN, CDR2 SYDVKM. Trimming removed 2 bases from V and 3 bases from J, with 22 bases in between. The CDR3 has 18 residues.

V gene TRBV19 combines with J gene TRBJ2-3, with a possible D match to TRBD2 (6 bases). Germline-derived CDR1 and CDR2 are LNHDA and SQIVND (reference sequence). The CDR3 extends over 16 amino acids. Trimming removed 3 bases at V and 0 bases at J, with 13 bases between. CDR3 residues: CASSIGLGTSTDTQYF. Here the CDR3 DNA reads TGTGCCAGTAGTATTGGGCTAGGGACTAGCACAGATACGCAGTATTTT.

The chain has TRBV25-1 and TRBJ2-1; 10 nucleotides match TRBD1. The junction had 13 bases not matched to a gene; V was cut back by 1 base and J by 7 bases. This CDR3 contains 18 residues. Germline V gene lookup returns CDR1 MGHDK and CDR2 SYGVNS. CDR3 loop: CASSEFGVTGGRRNEQFF. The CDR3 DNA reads TGTGCCAGCAGTGAATTCGGGGTGACAGGGGGCAGGAGGAATGAGCAGTTCTTC.

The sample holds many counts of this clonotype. The CDR3 DNA reads as TGTGCCAGCAGTTTATTAGGGGGGACTATCTACGAGCAGTACTTC. Translated: CASSLLGGTIYEQYF. The V and J genes are TRBV27 and TRBJ2-7; D is possibly TRBD2 (7 bases). The germline V gene has CDR1 MNHEY and CDR2 SMNVEV (reference sequence). Trimming pared 1 base from V and 3 bases from J, leaving 13 bases between. This CDR3 contains 15 residues.

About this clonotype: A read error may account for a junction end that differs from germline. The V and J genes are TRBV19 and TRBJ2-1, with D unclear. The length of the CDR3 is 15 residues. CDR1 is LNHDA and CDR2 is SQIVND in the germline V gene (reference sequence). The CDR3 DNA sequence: TGTGCCAGTAGTAGGGATCCAAGTCGGGCAAATGAGCGGTTCTTC. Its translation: CASSRDPSRANERFF.

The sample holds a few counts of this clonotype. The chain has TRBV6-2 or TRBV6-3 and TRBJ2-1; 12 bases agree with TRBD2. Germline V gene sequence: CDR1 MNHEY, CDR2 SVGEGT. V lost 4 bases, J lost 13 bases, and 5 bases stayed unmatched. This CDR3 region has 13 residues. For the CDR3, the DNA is TGTGCCAGCAGTTCCCCTAGCGGGAGGGCTCAGTTCTTC. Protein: CASSSPSGRAQFF.

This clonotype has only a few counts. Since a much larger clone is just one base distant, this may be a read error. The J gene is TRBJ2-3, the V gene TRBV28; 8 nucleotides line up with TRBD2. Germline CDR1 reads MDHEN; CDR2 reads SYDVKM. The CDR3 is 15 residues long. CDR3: CTSSSSGSGSDTQYF. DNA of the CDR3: TGTACCAGCAGTTCATCGGGCAGCGGGAGTGATACGCAGTATTTT.

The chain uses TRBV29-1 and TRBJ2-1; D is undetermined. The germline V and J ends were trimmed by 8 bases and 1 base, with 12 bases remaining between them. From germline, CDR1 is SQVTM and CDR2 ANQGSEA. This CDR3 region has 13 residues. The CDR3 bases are TGCAGCCGTAACCGGGTATCCTACAATGAGCAGTTCTTC. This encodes CSRNRVSYNEQFF.

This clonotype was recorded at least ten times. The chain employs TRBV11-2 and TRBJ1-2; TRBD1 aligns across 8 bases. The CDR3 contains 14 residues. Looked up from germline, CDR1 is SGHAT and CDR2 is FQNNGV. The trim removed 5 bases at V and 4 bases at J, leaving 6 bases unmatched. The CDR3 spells CASSPITGGYGYTF. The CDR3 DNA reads TGTGCCAGCAGCCCGATAACAGGGGGCTATGGCTACACCTTC.

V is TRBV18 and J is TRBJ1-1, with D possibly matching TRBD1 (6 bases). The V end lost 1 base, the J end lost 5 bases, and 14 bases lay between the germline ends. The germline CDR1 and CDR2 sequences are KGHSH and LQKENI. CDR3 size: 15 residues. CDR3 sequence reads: CASSPQGGAGTEAFF. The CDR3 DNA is TGTGCCAGCTCACCACAGGGGGGGGCTGGTACTGAAGCTTTCTTT.

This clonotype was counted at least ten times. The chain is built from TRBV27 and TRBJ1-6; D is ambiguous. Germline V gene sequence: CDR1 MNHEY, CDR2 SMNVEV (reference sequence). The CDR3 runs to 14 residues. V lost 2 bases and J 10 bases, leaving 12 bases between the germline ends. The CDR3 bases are TGTGCCAGCAGTTTAAGGGCGCCAGCCTCACCCCTCCACTTT. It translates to CASSLRAPASPLHF.

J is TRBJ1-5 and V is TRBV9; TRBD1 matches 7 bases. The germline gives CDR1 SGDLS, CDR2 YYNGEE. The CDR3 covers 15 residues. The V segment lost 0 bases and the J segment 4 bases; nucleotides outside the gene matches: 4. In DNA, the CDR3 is TGTGCCAGCAGCGTAGGACAGGGCATAAATCAGCCCCAGCATTTT. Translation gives CASSVGQGINQPQHF.

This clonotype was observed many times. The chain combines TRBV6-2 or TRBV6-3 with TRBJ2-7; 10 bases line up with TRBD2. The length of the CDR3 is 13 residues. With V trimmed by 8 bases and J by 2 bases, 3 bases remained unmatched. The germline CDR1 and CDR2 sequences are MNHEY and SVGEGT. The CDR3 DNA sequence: TGTGCCAGCGGCAGCGGGAGGGCCTACGAGCAGTACTTC. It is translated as CASGSGRAYEQYF.

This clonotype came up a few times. The CDR3 region has the DNA TGCGCCAGCAGCCAAGATCTAGGGGGCGCAGGACAGCCCCAGCATTTT. This encodes CASSQDLGGAGQPQHF. The J gene is TRBJ1-5, the V gene TRBV4-3, with TRBD1 matching 7 bases. This CDR3 region has 16 residues. Germline loops: CDR1 LGHNA, CDR2 YSLEER. The V gene end was trimmed by 0 bases and the J gene end by 7 bases; junction bases not matched to a gene: 9.

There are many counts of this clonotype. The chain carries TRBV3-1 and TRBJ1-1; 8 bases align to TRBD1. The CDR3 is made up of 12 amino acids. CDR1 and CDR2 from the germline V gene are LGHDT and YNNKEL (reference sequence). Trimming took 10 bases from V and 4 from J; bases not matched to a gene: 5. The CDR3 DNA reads TGTGCCACCAGACAGGGGCCCACTGAAGCTTTCTTT. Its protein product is CATRQGPTEAFF.

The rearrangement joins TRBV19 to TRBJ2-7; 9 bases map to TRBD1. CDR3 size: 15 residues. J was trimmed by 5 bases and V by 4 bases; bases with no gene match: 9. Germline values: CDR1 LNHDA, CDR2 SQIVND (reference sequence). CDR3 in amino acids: CASSTAGTGRHEQYF. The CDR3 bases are TGTGCCAGTAGTACCGCCGGGACAGGGAGGCACGAGCAGTACTTC. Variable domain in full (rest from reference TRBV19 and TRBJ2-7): DGGITQSPKYLFRKEGQNVTLSCEQNLNHDAMYWYRQDPGQGLRLIYYSQIVNDFQKGDIAEGYSVSREKKESFPLTVTSAQKNPTAFYLCASSTAGTGRHEQYFGPGTRLTVT.

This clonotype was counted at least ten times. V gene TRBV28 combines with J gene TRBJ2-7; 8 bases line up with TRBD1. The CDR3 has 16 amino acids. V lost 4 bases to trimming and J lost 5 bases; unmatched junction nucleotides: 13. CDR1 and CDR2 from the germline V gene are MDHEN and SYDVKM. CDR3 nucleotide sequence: TGTGCCAGCAGTTCCTGGACAGGGACATTTAGTCACGAGCAGTACTTC. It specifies CASSSWTGTFSHEQYF.

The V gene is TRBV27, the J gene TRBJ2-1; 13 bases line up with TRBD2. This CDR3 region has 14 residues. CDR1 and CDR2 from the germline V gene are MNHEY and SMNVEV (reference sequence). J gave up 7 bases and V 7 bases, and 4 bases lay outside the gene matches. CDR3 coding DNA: TGTGCCAGCACGGGACTAGCGGGGCGGAATGAGCAGTTCTTC. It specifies CASTGLAGRNEQFF.

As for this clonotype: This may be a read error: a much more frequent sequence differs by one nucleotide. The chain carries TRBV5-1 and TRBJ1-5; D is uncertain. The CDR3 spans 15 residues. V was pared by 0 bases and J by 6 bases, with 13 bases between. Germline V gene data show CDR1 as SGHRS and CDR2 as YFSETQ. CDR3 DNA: TGCGCCAGCAGCTTGGTCTGGGGTATTGCTCAGCCCCAGCATTTT. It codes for CASSLVWGIAQPQHF.

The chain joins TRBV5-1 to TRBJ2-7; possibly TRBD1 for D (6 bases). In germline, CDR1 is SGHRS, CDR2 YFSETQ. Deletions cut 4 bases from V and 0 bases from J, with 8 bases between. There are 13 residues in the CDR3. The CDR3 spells CASSGDNSYEQYF. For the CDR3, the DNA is TGCGCCAGCAGCGGGGACAACTCCTACGAGCAGTACTTC. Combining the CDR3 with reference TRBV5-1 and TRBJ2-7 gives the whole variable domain KAGVTQTPRYLIKTRGQQVTLSCSPISGHRSVSWYQQTPGQGLQFLFEYFSETQRNKGNFPGRFSGRQFSNSRSEMNVSTLELGDSALYLCASSGDNSYEQYFGPGTRLTVT.